What follows are 30 T cell receptor beta chains derived from one specimen sequenced in a study of cytomegalovirus exposure and HLA in healthy donors. Primers: 60 Vbeta forward and 13 Jbeta reverse. Using immunoSEQ multiplex PCR, the repertoire was profiled, and TCRdb retains in-frame clones only, with some absent. The profile covers about 120,000 clones, with approximately 74% appearing a single time and 4% to 5% taken by the ten largest. Material: PBMCs. The source is a woman aged 40 to 50 in good health and CMV-seropositive.

The chain employs TRBV4-1 and TRBJ2-7; TRBD2 agrees at 10 bases. From germline, CDR1 is MGHRA and CDR2 YSYEKL. Trimming at V came to 1 base and at J to 3 bases, leaving 3 bases not matched to a gene. The CDR3 is 15 residues long. The CDR3 DNA reads TGCGCCAGCAGCCAAGCTAGCGGGAGTTTCTACGAGCAGTACTTC. It yields the protein CASSQASGSFYEQYF.

The rearrangement joins TRBV7-8 to TRBJ2-7; perhaps TRBD1 as D (6 bases). The CDR3 contains 16 residues. V was trimmed by 2 bases and J by 0 bases, leaving 14 bases between them. CDR1 and CDR2 from the germline V gene are SGHVS and FQNEAQ. The CDR3 DNA follows: TGTGCCAGCAGCTTACTGACAGGCCCGAGCTCCTACGAGCAGTACTTC. It codes for CASSLLTGPSSYEQYF.

The J gene is TRBJ1-2, the V gene TRBV19; TRBD1 matches at 9 bases. The junction had 5 bases not matched to a gene; V was cut back by 5 bases and J by 4 bases. The length of the CDR3 is 14 residues. Germline loops: CDR1 LNHDA, CDR2 SQIVND (reference sequence). CDR3 region: CASSGTGGGYGYTF. The CDR3 coding sequence is TGTGCCAGTAGTGGCACAGGGGGCGGCTATGGCTACACCTTC.

The gene calls are TRBV7-8 and TRBJ1-2; TRBD1 agrees at 11 bases. CDR3 size: 17 residues. With V trimmed by 5 bases and J by 6 bases, 14 bases remained unmatched. Per the germline V gene, CDR1 is SGHVS and CDR2 is FQNEAQ. CDR3 DNA: TGTGCCAGCAGCCCCCGACTCATGGACAGGGGGCGAAATGGCTACACCTTC. Translated, it gives CASSPRLMDRGRNGYTF.

This clone has just one count. The rearrangement uses TRBV2 and TRBJ1-2; TRBD1 might be the D (5 bases). This CDR3 spans 15 amino acids. Trimming cost V 3 bases and J 3 bases, with 14 bases left between them. The germline CDR1 and CDR2 sequences are SNHLY and FYNNEI. The CDR3, as DNA: TGTGCCAGCAGTGAGGGGGGAGAGAACGACTATGGCTACACCTTC. This gives the protein CASSEGGENDYGYTF.

CDR3 nucleotides: TGTGCCAGTAGAAGTGGGACTAGCGCTTACAATGAGCAGTTCTTC. Its protein product is CASRSGTSAYNEQFF. V gene TRBV19 combines with J gene TRBJ2-1, with TRBD2 identical over 10 bases. After removal of 6 bases from V and 4 bases from J, the junction contained 6 bases not matched to a gene. This CDR3 is 15 amino acids long. Germline V gives CDR1 LNHDA, CDR2 SQIVND (reference sequence).

This rearrangement joins TRBV18 to TRBJ1-2; D gene ambiguous. V was trimmed by 4 bases and J by 2 bases, leaving 11 bases between them. CDR1 and CDR2 from the germline V gene are KGHSH and LQKENI. The CDR3 runs 14 residues. The DNA of the CDR3 is TGTGCCAGCTCACGGGTCAGCGTGAACTATGGCTACACCTTC. Translation: CASSRVSVNYGYTF. Filled out from reference TRBV18 and TRBJ1-2, the complete variable domain reads NAGVMQNPRHLVRRRGQEARLRCSPMKGHSHVYWYRQLPEEGLKFMVYLQKENIIDESGMPKERFSAEFPKEGPSILRIQQVVRGDSAAYFCASSRVSVNYGYTFGSGTRLTVV.

This chain joins TRBV5-5 and TRBJ2-5; the match to TRBD2 covers 9 bases. Germline values: CDR1 SGHKS, CDR2 YYEKEE (reference sequence). CDR3 size: 18 residues. V was clipped by 5 bases and J by 2 bases; unmatched bases: 16. The CDR3 is CASSFIAGDVNLQETQYF. The CDR3 DNA reads as TGTGCCAGCAGTTTTATAGCGGGGGACGTCAACTTACAAGAGACCCAGTACTTC.

The rearrangement links TRBV4-2 to TRBJ1-2; no clear D. The CDR3 sequence is 15 residues long. Looked up from germline, CDR1 is LGHNA and CDR2 is YNFKEQ. The germline V and J ends were trimmed by 4 bases and 4 bases, with 16 bases remaining between them. As DNA, the CDR3 is TGTGCCAGCAGCCTGGACTCAGACGCATCCTATGGCTACACCTTC. Translated: CASSLDSDASYGYTF.

In its sample, this clone was seen a few times. The J gene is TRBJ2-1, the V gene TRBV27; possible D gene TRBD1, 5 bases. This CDR3 has 12 amino acids. V lost 7 bases and J lost 15, with 19 bases in between. Looked up from germline, CDR1 is MNHEY and CDR2 is SMNVEV (reference sequence). The CDR3 spells CASTSSQGIMFF. The DNA of the CDR3 is TGTGCCAGCACCTCCTCCCAGGGTATCATGTTCTTC.

This clone was picked up a small number of times. The chain has TRBV7-9 and TRBJ1-2, with TRBD1 matching 9 bases. Germline loops: CDR1 SEHNR, CDR2 FQNEAQ (reference sequence). The CDR3 is made up of 17 amino acids. Unmatched junction bases numbered 12, after V lost 5 bases and J lost 2 bases. The CDR3 DNA reads TGTGCCAGCAGCCTCATAGGGACAGGGAGAGGAAACTATGGCTACACCTTC. This encodes CASSLIGTGRGNYGYTF.

The rearrangement uses TRBV28 and TRBJ2-4, with TRBD1 matching 8 bases. This CDR3 spans 14 amino acids. The trim removed 2 bases at V and 7 bases at J, leaving 4 bases unmatched. Germline V gives CDR1 MDHEN, CDR2 SYDVKM. The CDR3 loop is CASSLAGGSNIQYF. Here the CDR3 DNA reads TGTGCCAGCAGTTTAGCAGGGGGCAGTAACATTCAGTACTTC.

This clone appeared a few times. The V gene is TRBV4-3, the J gene TRBJ2-7; D perhaps matches TRBD1 (6 bases). The germline V gene has CDR1 LGHNA and CDR2 YSLEER. This CDR3 has 15 residues. Trimming removed 4 bases from V and 3 bases from J, with 16 bases in between. The CDR3 region is CASSLGLTGNYEQYF. CDR3 in DNA: TGCGCCAGCAGCCTGGGGCTGACAGGCAACTACGAGCAGTACTTC.

The sample holds a few counts of this clone. CDR3: CASSKTGLNQPQHF. The DNA for the CDR3 is TGTGCCAGTAGTAAAACAGGGCTCAATCAGCCCCAGCATTTT. This chain links TRBV19 with TRBJ1-5; perhaps TRBD1 as D (6 bases). V was clipped by 4 bases and J by 3 bases, with 10 bases between them. Per the germline V gene, CDR1 is LNHDA and CDR2 is SQIVND (reference sequence). The CDR3 runs to 14 residues.

The chain carries TRBV9 and TRBJ2-7, with 7 bases lining up with TRBD1. J gave up 5 bases and V 0 bases, and 8 bases lay outside the gene matches. The CDR3 is made up of 15 amino acids. In germline, CDR1 is SGDLS, CDR2 YYNGEE. The CDR3: CASSVGLGTVHEQYF. The CDR3 DNA follows: TGTGCCAGCAGCGTAGGACTCGGGACAGTCCACGAGCAGTACTTC.

Concerning this clone: Other DNA sequences within the sample encode an identical CDR3. The V and J genes are TRBV7-2 and TRBJ1-1, with TRBD1 matching 7 bases. Unmatched junction bases numbered 3, after V lost 1 base and J lost 4 bases. The CDR3 has 14 amino acids. CDR1 and CDR2 (germline): SGHTA, FQGNSA. The CDR3 loop reads CASSLVPGGTEAFF. CDR3 coding DNA: TGTGCCAGCAGCTTAGTGCCAGGGGGCACTGAAGCTTTCTTT. Full variable domain (remainder filled in from reference TRBV7-2 and TRBJ1-1): GAGVSQSPSNKVTEKGKDVELRCDPISGHTALYWYRQSLGQGLEFLIYFQGNSAPDKSGLPSDRFSAERTGGSVSTLTIQRTQQEDSAVYLCASSLVPGGTEAFFGQGTRLTVV.

This rearrangement joins TRBV5-5 to TRBJ2-3; weak D call: TRBD2 (6 bases). CDR1 is SGHKS, CDR2 YYEKEE, per germline (reference sequence). The CDR3 totals 15 residues. V shed 0 bases and J shed 2 bases, with 10 bases lying between them. In nucleotides, the CDR3 is TGTGCCAGCAGCTTGGAGGCGGGATACACAGATACGCAGTATTTT. Translating gives CASSLEAGYTDTQYF.

The rearrangement uses TRBV30 and TRBJ2-2; 15 positions agree with TRBD2. CDR3 length equals 19 residues. V dropped 0 bases and J dropped 3; count of bases not matched to a gene: 8. Germline values: CDR1 GTSNPN, CDR2 SVGIG (reference sequence). CDR3 nucleotides: TGTGCCTGGAGTGTAGGGCGGACTAGCGGGGGGGCCGACACCGGGGAGCTGTTTTTT. Translating gives CAWSVGRTSGGADTGELFF. Full variable domain (remainder filled in from reference TRBV30 and TRBJ2-2): SQTIHQWPATLVQPVGSPLSLECTVEGTSNPNLYWYRQAAGRGLQLLFYSVGIGQISSEVPQNLSASRPQDRQFILSSKKLLLSDSGFYLCAWSVGRTSGGADTGELFFGEGSRLTVL.

With respect to this clone: Its ends do not fully match the called genes, so a read error is possible. The chain carries TRBV7-9 and TRBJ2-7; tentative D call: TRBD1 (5 bases). Germline-derived CDR1 and CDR2 are SEHNR and FQNEAQ (reference sequence). This CDR3 contains 13 residues. This CDR3 reads CSSSIGQLYEQYF. Written as DNA, the CDR3 is TGTTCCAGCAGCATTGGACAACTCTACGAGCAGTACTTC.

The chain combines TRBV30 with TRBJ2-1, with 12 nucleotides matching TRBD2. The CDR3 length is 15 residues. The trim removed 0 bases at V and 4 bases at J, leaving 1 base unmatched. CDR1 and CDR2 (germline): GTSNPN, SVGIG (reference sequence). The CDR3 spells CAWSVLAGGYNEQFF. DNA of the CDR3: TGTGCCTGGAGTGTACTAGCGGGGGGTTACAATGAGCAGTTCTTC.

The chain links TRBV6-5 to TRBJ1-1; D is unresolved. Looked up from germline, CDR1 is MNHEY and CDR2 is SVGAGI. CDR3 length: 12 amino acids. Trimming took 4 bases from V and 3 from J, leaving 6 bases between them. The CDR3 region is CASSSRDTEAFF. The CDR3 DNA follows: TGTGCCAGCAGTTCCCGGGACACTGAAGCTTTCTTT.

This clone was counted only a few times. This sequence joins TRBV5-1 and TRBJ2-3, with D perhaps TRBD1 (5 bases). CDR1 and CDR2 (germline): SGHRS, YFSETQ. With 1 base removed from V and 4 bases from J, the gap between germline ends came to 10 bases. This CDR3 is 14 amino acids long. CDR3 sequence reads: CASSLSRAADTQYF. The CDR3 bases are TGCGCCAGCAGCTTGTCCAGGGCCGCAGATACGCAGTATTTT.

The chain has TRBV6-6 and TRBJ1-1, with D hard to call. The ends were cut back, 6 bases at V and 1 base at J, with 6 bases in the middle. This CDR3 comprises 12 residues. Germline CDR1 is MNHNY and CDR2 is SVGAGI (reference sequence). CDR3 DNA: TGTGCCAGCAGCGGGTCGAACACTGAAGCTTTCTTT. Translating gives CASSGSNTEAFF.

The J gene is TRBJ1-6, the V gene TRBV10-3, with D maybe TRBD1 (6 bases). The CDR3 is made up of 14 amino acids. V lost 3 bases to trimming and J lost 7 bases, with 10 bases between them. Germline V gives CDR1 ENHRY, CDR2 SYGVKD. For the CDR3, the DNA is TGTGCCATCAGTGAAGGGGGATTGAATTCACCCCTCCACTTT. Its translation: CAISEGGLNSPLHF.

The chain joins TRBV11-1 to TRBJ2-2, with 12 bases fitting TRBD2. The CDR3 has 19 amino acids. Germline V CDR1 and CDR2: SGHAT, FQDESV (reference sequence). After removal of 5 bases from V and 3 bases from J, the junction contained 13 bases not matched to a gene. The CDR3 DNA reads TGTGCCAGCAGCCCAAGGTTTCTAGCGGGGGGGCTTGACACCGGGGAGCTGTTTTTT. The encoded protein is CASSPRFLAGGLDTGELFF. The whole variable domain, remainder taken from reference TRBV11-1 and TRBJ2-2, is EAEVAQSPRYKITEKSQAVAFWCDPISGHATLYWYRQILGQGPELLVQFQDESVVDDSQLPKDRFSAERLKGVDSTLKIQPAELGDSAMYLCASSPRFLAGGLDTGELFFGEGSRLTVL.

This clone was found once. V and J are TRBV4-1 and TRBJ1-1; 7 bases match TRBD1. The length of the CDR3 is 15 residues. Germline CDR1 MGHRA, CDR2 YSYEKL. The trim removed 2 bases at V and 5 bases at J, leaving 8 bases unmatched. As DNA, the CDR3 is TGCGCCAGCAGCCAAATCGCGACAGGGTTTACTGAAGCTTTCTTT. This encodes CASSQIATGFTEAFF.

This chain links TRBV20-1 with TRBJ1-1; possibly TRBD1 for D (6 bases). Germline V gene data show CDR1 as DFQATT and CDR2 as SNEGSKA (reference sequence). The CDR3 contains 11 residues. The CDR3, as DNA: TGCAGGGCCGGCAGGGGCACTGAAGCTTTCTTT. Translating it yields CRAGRGTEAFF.

For the CDR3, the DNA is TGTGCCAGCAGCGACAGGGGAATGCAGCCCCAGCATTTT. The encoded protein is CASSDRGMQPQHF. The gene calls are TRBV5-4 and TRBJ1-5; TRBD1 aligns across 8 bases. In germline, CDR1 is SGHNT, CDR2 YYREEE (reference sequence). The CDR3 contains 13 residues. J lost 7 bases, V lost 4 bases, and 4 bases had no gene match. Supplemented by reference TRBV5-4 and TRBJ1-5, the full variable domain reads ETGVTQSPTHLIKTRGQQVTLRCSSQSGHNTVSWYQQALGQGPQFIFQYYREEENGRGNFPPRFSGLQFPNYSSELNVNALELDDSALYLCASSDRGMQPQHFGDGTRLSIL.

The chain uses TRBV5-1 and TRBJ1-5; D is possibly TRBD1 (5 bases). This CDR3 comprises 15 residues. V was clipped by 2 bases and J by 1 base, with 10 bases between them. Per the germline V gene, CDR1 is SGHRS and CDR2 is YFSETQ. CDR3 in DNA: TGCGCCAGCAGCTTTTCAGGGAACAGCAATCAGCCCCAGCATTTT. Translation: CASSFSGNSNQPQHF.

The chain recombines TRBV19 with TRBJ2-1, with TRBD1 as a possible D gene (6 bases). The germline gives CDR1 LNHDA, CDR2 SQIVND (reference sequence). Trimming stripped 7 bases from V and 5 bases from J, with 18 bases between. This CDR3 spans 15 amino acids. The CDR3 is CASTPTGTRHNEQFF. The CDR3 DNA sequence: TGTGCCAGTACTCCGACCGGGACAAGGCACAATGAGCAGTTCTTC.